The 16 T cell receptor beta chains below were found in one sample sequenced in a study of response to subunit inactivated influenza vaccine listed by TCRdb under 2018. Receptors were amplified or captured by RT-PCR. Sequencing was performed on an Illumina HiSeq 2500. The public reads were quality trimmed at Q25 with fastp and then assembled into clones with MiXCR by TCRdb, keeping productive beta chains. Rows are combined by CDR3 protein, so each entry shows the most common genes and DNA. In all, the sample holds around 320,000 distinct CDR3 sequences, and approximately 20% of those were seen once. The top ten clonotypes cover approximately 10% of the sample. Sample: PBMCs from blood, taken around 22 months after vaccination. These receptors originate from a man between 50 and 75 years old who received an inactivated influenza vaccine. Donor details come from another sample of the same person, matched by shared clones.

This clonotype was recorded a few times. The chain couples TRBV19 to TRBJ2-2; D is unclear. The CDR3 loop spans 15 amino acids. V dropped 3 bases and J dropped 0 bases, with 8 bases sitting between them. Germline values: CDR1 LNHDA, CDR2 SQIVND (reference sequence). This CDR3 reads CASSIVGTNTGELFF. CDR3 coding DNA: TGTGCCAGTAGTATTGTCGGTACGAACACCGGGGAGCTGTTTTTT. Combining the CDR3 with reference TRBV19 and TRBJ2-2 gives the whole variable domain DGGITQSPKYLFRKEGQNVTLSCEQNLNHDAMYWYRQDPGQGLRLIYYSQIVNDFQKGDIAEGYSVSREKKESFPLTVTSAQKNPTAFYLCASSIVGTNTGELFFGEGSRLTVL.

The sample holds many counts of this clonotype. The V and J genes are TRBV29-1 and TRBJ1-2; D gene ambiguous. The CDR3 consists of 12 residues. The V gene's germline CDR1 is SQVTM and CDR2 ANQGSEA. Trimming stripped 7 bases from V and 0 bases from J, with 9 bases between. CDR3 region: CSGGVSNYGYTF. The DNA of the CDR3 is TGCAGCGGTGGGGTTTCTAACTATGGCTACACCTTC.

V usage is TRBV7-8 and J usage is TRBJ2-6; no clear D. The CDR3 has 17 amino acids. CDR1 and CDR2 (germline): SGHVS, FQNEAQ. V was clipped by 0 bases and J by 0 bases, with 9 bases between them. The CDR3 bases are TGTGCCAGCAGCTTAGCCCGCAGGAGCTCTGGGGCCAACGTCCTGACTTTC. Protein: CASSLARRSSGANVLTF.

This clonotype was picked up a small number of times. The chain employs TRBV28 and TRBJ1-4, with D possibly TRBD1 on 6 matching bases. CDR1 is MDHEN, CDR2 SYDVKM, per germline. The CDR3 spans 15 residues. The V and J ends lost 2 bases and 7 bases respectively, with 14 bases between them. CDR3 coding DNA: TGTGCCAGCAGTTTAATGGGGGCGTCTGGTGAAAAACTGTTTTTT. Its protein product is CASSLMGASGEKLFF.

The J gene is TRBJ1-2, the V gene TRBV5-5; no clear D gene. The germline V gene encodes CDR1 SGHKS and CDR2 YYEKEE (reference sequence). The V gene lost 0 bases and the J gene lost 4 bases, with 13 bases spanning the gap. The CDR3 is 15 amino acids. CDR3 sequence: CASSLAGVATYGYTF. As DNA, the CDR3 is TGTGCCAGCAGCTTGGCTGGAGTAGCTACCTATGGCTACACCTTC. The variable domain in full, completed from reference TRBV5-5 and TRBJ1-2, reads DAGVTQSPTHLIKTRGQQVTLRCSPISGHKSVSWYQQVLGQGPQFIFQYYEKEERGRGNFPDRFSARQFPNYSSELNVNALLLGDSALYLCASSLAGVATYGYTFGSGTRLTVV.

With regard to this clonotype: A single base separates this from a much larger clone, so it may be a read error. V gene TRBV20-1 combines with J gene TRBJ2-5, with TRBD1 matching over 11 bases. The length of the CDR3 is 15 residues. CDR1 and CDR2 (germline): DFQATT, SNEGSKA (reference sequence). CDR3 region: CSARDGQGAVEIQYF. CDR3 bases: TGCAGTGCTAGAGACGGACAGGGGGCTGTGGAGATCCAGTACTTC.

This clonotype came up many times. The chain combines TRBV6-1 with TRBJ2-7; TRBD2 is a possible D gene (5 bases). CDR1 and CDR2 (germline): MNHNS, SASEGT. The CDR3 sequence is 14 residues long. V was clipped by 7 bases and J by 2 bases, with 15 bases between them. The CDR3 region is CASTRSDGAYEQYF. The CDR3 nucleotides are TGTGCCAGCACCCGGAGCGACGGGGCCTACGAGCAGTACTTC.

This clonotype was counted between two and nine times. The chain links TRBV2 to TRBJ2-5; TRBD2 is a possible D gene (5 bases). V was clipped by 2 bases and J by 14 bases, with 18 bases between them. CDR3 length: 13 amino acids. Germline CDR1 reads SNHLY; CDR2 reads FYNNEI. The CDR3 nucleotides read TGTGCCAGCAGTGAATTCCGGGAAGAGACCCCCTACTTC. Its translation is CASSEFREETPYF.

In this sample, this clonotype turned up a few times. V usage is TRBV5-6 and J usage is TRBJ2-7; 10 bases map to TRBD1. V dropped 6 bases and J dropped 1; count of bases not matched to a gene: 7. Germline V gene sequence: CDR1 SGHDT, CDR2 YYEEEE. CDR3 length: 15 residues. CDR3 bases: TGTGCCAGCATCGGACAGGGGGGAACGTCCTACGAGCAGTACTTC. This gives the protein CASIGQGGTSYEQYF.

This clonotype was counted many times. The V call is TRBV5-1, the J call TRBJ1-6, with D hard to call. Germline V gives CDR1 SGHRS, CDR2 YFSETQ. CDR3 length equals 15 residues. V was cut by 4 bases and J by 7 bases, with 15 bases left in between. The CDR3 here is CASSPEGRSNSPLHF. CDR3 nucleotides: TGCGCCAGCAGCCCGGAAGGGAGGTCCAATTCACCCCTCCACTTT.

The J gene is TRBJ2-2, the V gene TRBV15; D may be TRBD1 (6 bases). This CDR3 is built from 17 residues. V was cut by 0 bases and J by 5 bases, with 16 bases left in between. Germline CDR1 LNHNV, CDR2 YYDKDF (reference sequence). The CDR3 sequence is CATSRDHPGRGTGELFF. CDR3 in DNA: TGTGCCACCAGCAGAGATCATCCGGGAAGGGGGACCGGGGAGCTGTTTTTT.

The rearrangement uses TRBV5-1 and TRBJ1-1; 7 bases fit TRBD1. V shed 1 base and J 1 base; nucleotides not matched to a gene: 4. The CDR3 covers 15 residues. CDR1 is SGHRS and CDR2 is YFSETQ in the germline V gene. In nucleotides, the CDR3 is TGCGCCAGCAGCTTGTGGGGACAGCAGAACACTGAAGCTTTCTTT. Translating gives CASSLWGQQNTEAFF.

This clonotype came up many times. Here the CDR3 DNA reads TGTGCCATCAGTGGTGGAGGGAGGAATCAGCCCCAGCATTTT. Amino acid sequence: CAISGGGRNQPQHF. The rearrangement uses TRBV10-3 and TRBJ1-5; D is unresolved. The CDR3 runs to 14 residues. V was shortened by 4 bases and J by 4 bases, with 11 bases between the two germline ends. Germline V gene lookup returns CDR1 ENHRY and CDR2 SYGVKD.

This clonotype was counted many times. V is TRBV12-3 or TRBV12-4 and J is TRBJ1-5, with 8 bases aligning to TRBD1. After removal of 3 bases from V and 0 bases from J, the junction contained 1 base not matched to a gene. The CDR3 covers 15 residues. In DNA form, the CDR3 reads TGTGCCAGCAGTTTCGGGACAGGTAGCAATCAGCCCCAGCATTTT. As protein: CASSFGTGSNQPQHF.

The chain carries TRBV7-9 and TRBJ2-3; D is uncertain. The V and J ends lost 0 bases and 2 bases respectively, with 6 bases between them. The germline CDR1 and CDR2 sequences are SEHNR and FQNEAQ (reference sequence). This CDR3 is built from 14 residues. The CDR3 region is CASSLAYTTDTQYF. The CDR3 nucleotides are TGTGCCAGCAGCTTAGCGTACACCACAGATACGCAGTATTTT.

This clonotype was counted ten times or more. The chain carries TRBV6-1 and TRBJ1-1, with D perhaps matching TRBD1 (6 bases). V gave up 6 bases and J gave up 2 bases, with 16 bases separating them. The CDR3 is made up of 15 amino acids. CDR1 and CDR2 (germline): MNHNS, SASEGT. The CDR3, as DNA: TGTGCCAGCAGCCGGGCAATGACAGGAAACACTGAAGCTTTCTTT. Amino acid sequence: CASSRAMTGNTEAFF.